The next 21 T cell receptor beta chains were all read from a single sample in a study of blood T cell repertoires in COVID-19. Libraries were prepared by immunoSEQ multiplex PCR; TCRdb keeps only in-frame clonotypes and omits some of them. The sample includes 96,000 or so clones, more than 90% of them seen just once. The sequenced sample was peripheral blood. These receptors came from a man aged 55 to 70 with acute or convalescent COVID-19.

This chain uses TRBV5-6 with TRBJ2-7, with unresolved D. The germline V gene has CDR1 SGHDT and CDR2 YYEEEE. This CDR3 comprises 11 residues. V was trimmed by 6 bases and J by 2 bases, leaving 6 bases between them. Here the CDR3 DNA reads TGTGCCAGCACGTCCGCCTACGAGCAGTACTTC. Amino acid sequence: CASTSAYEQYF.

This sequence joins TRBV10-3 and TRBJ1-5; TRBD1 is a possible D gene (5 bases). The V end was cut by 2 bases, the J end by 1 base, with 12 bases between. The CDR3 consists of 16 residues. Germline-derived CDR1 and CDR2 are ENHRY and SYGVKD. The CDR3 is CAISEGQGGSNQPQHF. The CDR3 bases are TGTGCCATCAGTGAGGGGCAGGGAGGGAGCAATCAGCCCCAGCATTTT.

CDR3 in DNA: TGTGCCAGTAGTATTGAGAACAATCAGCCCCAGCATTTT. Protein: CASSIENNQPQHF. The genes are TRBV19 and TRBJ1-5; D remains ambiguous. The V and J ends lost 3 bases and 3 bases respectively, with 6 bases between them. The CDR3 has 13 residues. Germline V gene data show CDR1 as LNHDA and CDR2 as SQIVND (reference sequence).

The chain has TRBV28 and TRBJ2-2, with D possibly being TRBD1 (5 bases). CDR1 and CDR2 (germline): MDHEN, SYDVKM. V was shortened by 5 bases and J by 1 base, with 11 bases between the two germline ends. CDR3 length: 15 amino acids. CDR3 DNA: TGTGCCAGCAGTCCCCCCACAGGGAACACCGGGGAGCTGTTTTTT. Translation: CASSPPTGNTGELFF.

The rearrangement links TRBV6-6 to TRBJ2-5; D is uncertain. Looked up from germline, CDR1 is MNHNY and CDR2 is SVGAGI (reference sequence). Trimming cost V 5 bases and J 4 bases, with 11 bases left between them. This CDR3 spans 13 amino acids. The CDR3 DNA is TGTGCCAGCAGTAATCATCCGGGAGAGACCCAGTACTTC. Translating gives CASSNHPGETQYF.

This chain joins TRBV10-3 and TRBJ2-7; a weak D match, TRBD1 (5 bases). This CDR3 region has 11 residues. Trimming removed 9 bases at V and 3 bases at J, with 9 bases between. Per the germline V gene, CDR1 is ENHRY and CDR2 is SYGVKD. The CDR3 bases are TGTGCCATAAATACAGGCTACGAGCAGTACTTC. Translated: CAINTGYEQYF.

The chain is built from TRBV7-2 and TRBJ2-2; 8 positions agree with TRBD1. This CDR3 spans 16 amino acids. The J segment lost 4 bases and the V segment lost 3 bases, leaving 7 bases of the junction unmatched. From germline, CDR1 is SGHTA and CDR2 FQGNSA. The CDR3 is CASSFQTGAGTGELFF. The CDR3 DNA reads TGTGCCAGCAGCTTTCAGACAGGGGCGGGCACCGGGGAGCTGTTTTTT.

This clone was recorded only once. V is TRBV6-5 and J is TRBJ2-7; perhaps TRBD2 as D (6 bases). Germline V lookup: CDR1 MNHEY, CDR2 SVGAGI. The CDR3 sequence is 13 residues long. V dropped 6 bases and J dropped 4 bases, with 13 bases sitting between them. The DNA of the CDR3 is TGTGCCAGCAGCCTTTTTCGGGAGTACGAGCAGTACTTC. Its protein product is CASSLFREYEQYF.

Here the CDR3 reads CASSLEVGQGGYGYTF. The CDR3 region has the DNA TGTGCCAGCAGCTTAGAGGTCGGTCAGGGTGGCTATGGCTACACCTTC. This chain links TRBV7-2 with TRBJ1-2; D is possibly TRBD1 (5 bases). The CDR3 runs 16 residues. Germline V gene data show CDR1 as SGHTA and CDR2 as FQGNSA. V was cut by 1 base and J by 4 bases, with 16 bases left in between.

The rearrangement joins TRBV29-1 to TRBJ1-1; D is perhaps TRBD1 (5 bases). V dropped 2 bases and J dropped 0 bases, with 7 bases sitting between them. Germline-derived CDR1 and CDR2 are SQVTM and ANQGSEA. CDR3 length: 13 residues. The CDR3, as DNA: TGCAGCGTTGAACGACAGATGAACACTGAAGCTTTCTTT. This encodes CSVERQMNTEAFF.

This clone occurred once. This chain joins TRBV4-3 and TRBJ2-1; TRBD2 matches 9 bases. The CDR3 extends over 14 amino acids. V was pared by 4 bases and J by 3 bases, with 1 base of the junction left unmatched. Per germline, CDR1 LGHNA and CDR2 YSLEER. The CDR3 region has the DNA TGCGCCAGCAGCCCTAGCGGGGACTACAATGAGCAGTTCTTC. Translating it yields CASSPSGDYNEQFF.

This clone was seen a few times. This chain uses TRBV4-2 with TRBJ2-7; 7 positions match TRBD2. Germline V gene data show CDR1 as LGHNA and CDR2 as YNFKEQ. Trimming cost V 5 bases and J 5 bases; bases outside gene matches: 9. The CDR3 consists of 14 residues. The chain's CDR3 is CASSFAGVINEQYF. In DNA form, the CDR3 reads TGTGCCAGCAGCTTCGCGGGAGTAATCAACGAGCAGTACTTC.

The chain employs TRBV4-1 and TRBJ2-5, with 8 bases aligning to TRBD2. J lost 6 bases, V lost 1 base, and 10 bases had no gene match. This CDR3 has 16 residues. Germline V gives CDR1 MGHRA, CDR2 YSYEKL. As DNA, the CDR3 is TGCGCCAGCAGCCAAGGGGTAGCGGGGAGCGCCCAGACCCAGTACTTC. Translation: CASSQGVAGSAQTQYF.

The V call is TRBV27, the J call TRBJ2-1; TRBD2 matches at 7 bases. In germline, CDR1 is MNHEY, CDR2 SMNVEV (reference sequence). There are 16 residues in the CDR3. Germline trimming cut 6 bases from V and 9 bases from J; bases unmatched to any gene: 17. The CDR3 sequence: CASSLRSTSTKREQFF. CDR3 DNA: TGTGCCAGCAGCCTAAGATCGACTAGCACTAAGCGTGAGCAGTTCTTC.

This chain links TRBV5-5 with TRBJ2-7; D is possibly TRBD1 (5 bases). This CDR3 is 15 amino acids long. Trimming pared 5 bases from V and 1 base from J, leaving 16 bases between. Germline V gives CDR1 SGHKS, CDR2 YYEKEE (reference sequence). CDR3 in DNA: TGTGCCAGCAGTCGGACAACGGGCGTATCCTACGAGCAGTACTTC. Protein product: CASSRTTGVSYEQYF. The variable domain in full, completed from reference TRBV5-5 and TRBJ2-7, reads DAGVTQSPTHLIKTRGQQVTLRCSPISGHKSVSWYQQVLGQGPQFIFQYYEKEERGRGNFPDRFSARQFPNYSSELNVNALLLGDSALYLCASSRTTGVSYEQYFGPGTRLTVT.

This clone was found once. The chain links TRBV7-9 to TRBJ2-1; 10 nucleotides match TRBD1. Germline V CDR1 and CDR2: SEHNR, FQNEAQ (reference sequence). The trim removed 6 bases at V and 9 bases at J, leaving 11 bases unmatched. The CDR3 is made up of 15 amino acids. The CDR3 protein is CASRNAGTGVGEQFF. The CDR3 nucleotides are TGTGCCAGCAGGAATGCCGGGACAGGGGTAGGTGAGCAGTTCTTC.

The rearrangement links TRBV2 to TRBJ1-2; no clear D gene. The CDR3 consists of 12 residues. Germline V gene sequence: CDR1 SNHLY, CDR2 FYNNEI. With 11 bases removed from V and 1 base from J, the gap between germline ends came to 11 bases. The CDR3 is CALYRVNYGYTF. The CDR3 DNA is TGTGCCCTATACAGAGTTAACTATGGCTACACCTTC. The full variable domain, with the rest looked up from reference TRBV2 and TRBJ1-2, is EPEVTQTPSHQVTQMGQEVILRCVPISNHLYFYWYRQILGQKVEFLVSFYNNEISEKSEIFDDQFSVERPDGSNFTLKIRSTKLEDSAMYFCALYRVNYGYTFGSGTRLTVV.

This clone has just a few counts. The V gene is TRBV5-4, the J gene TRBJ2-5, with 12 positions matching TRBD1. Germline V gene lookup returns CDR1 SGHNT and CDR2 YYREEE (reference sequence). The V gene end was trimmed by 4 bases and the J gene end by 9 bases; junction bases not matched to a gene: 7. The CDR3 runs 14 residues. The CDR3 sequence is CASSLEGQGAAQYF. In DNA form, the CDR3 reads TGTGCCAGCAGCCTGGAGGGACAGGGGGCGGCCCAGTACTTC.

The chain's CDR3 is CASSRLAAGANVLTF. CDR3 in DNA: TGTGCCAGCAGCCGGCTAGCAGCTGGGGCCAACGTCCTGACTTTC. This sequence joins TRBV5-4 and TRBJ2-6; tentative D call: TRBD2 (5 bases). The CDR3 is 15 amino acids. Germline V CDR1 and CDR2: SGHNT, YYREEE (reference sequence). The V and J ends lost 4 bases and 2 bases respectively, with 10 bases between them. The full variable domain, completed using reference TRBV5-4 and TRBJ2-6, is ETGVTQSPTHLIKTRGQQVTLRCSSQSGHNTVSWYQQALGQGPQFIFQYYREEENGRGNFPPRFSGLQFPNYSSELNVNALELDDSALYLCASSRLAAGANVLTFGAGSRLTVL.

CDR3 residues: CASSQGPTSGSLRDTQYF. CDR3 nucleotide sequence: TGTGCCAGCAGCCAAGGTCCAACTAGCGGGAGTCTTCGGGATACGCAGTATTTT. The chain couples TRBV3-1 (or the pseudogene TRBV3-2) to TRBJ2-3; 11 nucleotides line up with TRBD2. Germline V CDR1 and CDR2: LGHDT, YNNKEL (reference sequence). Trimming cost V 1 base and J 6 bases; bases outside gene matches: 12. This CDR3 comprises 18 residues.

V is TRBV12-5 and J is TRBJ2-1; D unclear. V was clipped by 5 bases and J by 4 bases, with 9 bases between them. Germline loops: CDR1 LGHNT, CDR2 FRNRAP. CDR3 length: 13 residues. CDR3 bases: TGTGCTAGTGGTCGAGGATGGTACAATGAGCAGTTCTTC. Protein product: CASGRGWYNEQFF. Based on the CDR3 plus reference TRBV12-5 and TRBJ2-1, the full variable domain is DARVTQTPRHKVTEMGQEVTMRCQPILGHNTVFWYRQTMMQGLELLAYFRNRAPLDDSGMPKDRFSAEMPDATLATLKIQPSEPRDSAVYFCASGRGWYNEQFFGPGTRLTVL.